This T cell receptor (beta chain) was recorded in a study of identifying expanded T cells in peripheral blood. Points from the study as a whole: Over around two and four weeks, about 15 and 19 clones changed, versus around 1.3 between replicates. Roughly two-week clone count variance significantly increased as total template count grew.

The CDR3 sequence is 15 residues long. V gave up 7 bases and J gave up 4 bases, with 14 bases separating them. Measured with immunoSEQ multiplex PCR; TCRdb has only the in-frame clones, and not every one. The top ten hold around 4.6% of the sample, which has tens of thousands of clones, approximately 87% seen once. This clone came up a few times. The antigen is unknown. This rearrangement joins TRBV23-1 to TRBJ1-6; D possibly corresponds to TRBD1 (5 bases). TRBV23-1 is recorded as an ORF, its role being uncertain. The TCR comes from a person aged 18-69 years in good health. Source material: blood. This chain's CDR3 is CASNSRGPYNSPLHF. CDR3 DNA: TGCGCCAGCAACTCCCGGGGCCCTTATAATTCACCCCTCCACTTT.